This TCR beta chain appears in the sequencing data of a study of shared clonotypes between healthy human individuals. Study-wide points: Though the depth was large, rarefaction showed that sorted-subset sequencing was incomplete.

This CDR3 region has 14 residues. V lost 1 base and J lost 10; bases outside the gene matches: 7. Germline-derived CDR1 and CDR2 are LNHDA and SQIVND (reference sequence). Deep was the level at which the assay was run. The assay was immunoSEQ multiplex PCR, and TCRdb's table has in-frame clones only and misses some. The sample lists 750,000 to 1,000,000 clones, 92% occurring once. Naive-designated CD8 cells lacked CD45RO, were positively enriched for CCR7, and omitted terminally differentiated effector memory CD45RA+ cells. Concerning this clone itself: Antigen: not known.

The V and J genes are TRBV19 and TRBJ2-1; 7 nucleotides line up with TRBD2. Specimen: naive CD8+ T cells sorted from blood. This receptor was identified in a man in his thirties or forties in good health. CDR3 bases: TGTGCCAGTAGTATAGGCTTGGGACTACTCGAGCAGTTCTTC. Translated: CASSIGLGLLEQFF.